This is a list of T cell receptor beta chains from one sample in a study of blood T cells in healthy people across ages. TCRdb reprocessed the 5' RACE reads via MiXCR and lists one record per CDR3 protein. This sample carries around 800,000 distinct CDR3 sequences, about 26% of them seen once, and the ten largest clones take 3%. These records were also assigned to another study, of T cells of mothers and their children.

Sequences were obtained from blood. The receptors come from a boy aged 5 to 17 in good health. Each CDR3 is given without its conserved first and last residue.

V gene: TRBV29-1
CDR3 protein: SVESWQDLSSYNEQF

V gene: TRBV5-6
CDR3 protein: ASSLSRDRAFYEQY

V gene: TRBV28
CDR3 protein: ASNRRNTGELF

V gene: TRBV6-2/TRBV6-3
CDR3 protein: ASRQLAEITDTQY

V gene: TRBV12-3/TRBV12-4
CDR3 protein: ASNPKGDYGYT

V gene: TRBV9
CDR3 protein: ASSSGNSETQY

V gene: TRBV28
CDR3 protein: ASSADLYSGANVLT

V gene: TRBV6-6
CDR3 protein: ASSYSRPGPNEKLF

V gene: TRBV27
CDR3 protein: ASSSRAGDTEAF

V gene: TRBV12-3/TRBV12-4
CDR3 protein: ASSQDSIRGQY

V gene: TRBV15
CDR3 protein: ATSRDQGMKQF

V gene: TRBV6-2/TRBV6-3
CDR3 protein: ASSYSLAGYNEQF

V gene: TRBV5-1
CDR3 protein: ASSLEGQTTDTQY

V gene: TRBV20-1
CDR3 protein: SARDPHLDEQF

V gene: TRBV18
CDR3 protein: ASSPQGERDTEAF

V gene: TRBV6-6
CDR3 protein: ASKLYTGQGSEKLF

V gene: TRBV20-1
CDR3 protein: SARGGLAGASTDTQY

V gene: TRBV4-3
CDR3 protein: ASSQVSGESYNEQF

V gene: TRBV28
CDR3 protein: ASSPPETGAKNIQY

V gene: TRBV21-1
CDR3 protein: ASSTKQGAGTEAF

V gene: TRBV12-3/TRBV12-4
CDR3 protein: ASSSGGGPLNIQY

V gene: TRBV10-3
CDR3 protein: AISERPLYRGNYNEQF

V gene: TRBV29-1
CDR3 protein: SGLGSYEQY

V gene: TRBV28
CDR3 protein: ASRTQGAYTEAF

V gene: TRBV5-1
CDR3 protein: ASSLGRPGGQETQY

V gene: TRBV4-2
CDR3 protein: ASSQDSRKETQY

V gene: TRBV5-1
CDR3 protein: ASSLERGVTEAF

V gene: TRBV12-3/TRBV12-4
CDR3 protein: ASTVARQPQH

V gene: TRBV7-2
CDR3 protein: ASSLDPSGQGAIGYGYT

V gene: TRBV9
CDR3 protein: ASSVDQIPDTQY

V gene: TRBV29-1
CDR3 protein: SVGLAGETQY

V gene: TRBV3-1
CDR3 protein: ASSQNRDTEAF

V gene: TRBV9
CDR3 protein: ASSGTQETQY

V gene: TRBV29-1
CDR3 protein: SVATGWLGEQY

V gene: TRBV7-6
CDR3 protein: ASSSVAGPAYNEQF

V gene: TRBV6-6
CDR3 protein: ASSYGTGASTIY

V gene: TRBV29-1
CDR3 protein: SVGTGNTGAF

V gene: TRBV20-1
CDR3 protein: SARDPGELGWDTQY

V gene: TRBV6-5
CDR3 protein: ASSRTGQDTQY

V gene: TRBV7-8
CDR3 protein: ASSLASRESGANVLT

V gene: TRBV28
CDR3 protein: ASSRRVNFSYEQY